Listed below are T cell receptor beta chains from one sample, sequenced in a study of T cell responses to AZD1222 COVID-19 vaccine. Sequencing used immunoSEQ multiplex PCR; TCRdb keeps in-frame clones, though not all of them. Counted here are some 130,000 clones, about 90% occurring once; the ten biggest clones make up about 1.9%. Material: peripheral blood, obtained 28 days after the second AZD1222 dose. The receptors originated from an adult who received the AZD1222 COVID-19 vaccine. CDR3s include the opening cysteine and the closing phenylalanine or tryptophan. D genes are given only for firm matches. Clone size is given for some rows only: seen once, a few or many times, or a class if the clone is expanded.

size	J	V	D	DNA	CDR3
.	TRBJ1-1	TRBV11-3	.	TGTGCCAGCAGCTTAGCCCCCAGGGTGAACACTGAAGCTTTCTTT	CASSLAPRVNTEAFF
.	TRBJ1-1	TRBV29-1	.	TGCAGCGTCGTTCAGATGAACACTGAAGCTTTCTTT	CSVVQMNTEAFF
.	TRBJ2-2	TRBV7-3	.	TGTGCCAGCAGGAAAGGGGATCCGGGCACCGGGGAGCTGTTTTTT	CASRKGDPGTGELFF
few	TRBJ1-3	TRBV29-1	.	TGCAGCGTTGAGAACCCATTAGAAGGGAACACCATATATTTT	CSVENPLEGNTIYF
.	TRBJ2-7	TRBV7-2	TRBD1	TGTGCCAGCAGCACAGGACAGGGGACCGAGCAGTACTTC	CASSTGQGTEQYF
.	TRBJ1-4	TRBV7-6	TRBD1	TGTGCCAGCAGCCCGCCCCCGGGACAGGGAGATGAAAAACTGTTTTTT	CASSPPPGQGDEKLFF
.	TRBJ2-1	TRBV7-3	.	TGTGCCAGCAGCTTAACAGAGAGCTCCTACAATGAGCAGTTCTTC	CASSLTESSYNEQFF
.	TRBJ1-2	TRBV6-6	TRBD1	TGTGCCAGCAGACCTACAGGGGGCAGTGGCTACACCTTC	CASRPTGGSGYTF
.	TRBJ2-3	TRBV19	TRBD2	TGTGCCAGTAGTCCGCGGTGGAGCGGGAGCGCAGATACGCAGTATTTT	CASSPRWSGSADTQYF
.	TRBJ2-3	TRBV4-3	.	TGCGCCAGCAGCCAAACCTGGGGCCCAGATACGCAGTATTTT	CASSQTWGPDTQYF
.	TRBJ2-5	TRBV19	.	TGTGCCAGTAGTATTGCACAGGGTGCGGAGACCCAGTACTTC	CASSIAQGAETQYF
.	TRBJ1-1	TRBV6-5	.	TGTGCCAGCCAAGTTGAGGGCAACACTGAAGCTTTCTTT	CASQVEGNTEAFF
.	TRBJ2-2	TRBV7-8	.	TGTGCCAGCAGCTTCCAGGGAACCGGGGAGCTGTTTTTT	CASSFQGTGELFF
.	TRBJ1-3	TRBV6-6	TRBD1	TGTGCCAGCAGCTTCACAGGGGCTGGAAACACCATATATTTT	CASSFTGAGNTIYF
.	TRBJ1-1	TRBV10-2	.	TGCGCCAGCGGAGGGAACACTGAAGCTTTCTTT	CASGGNTEAFF
.	TRBJ1-4	TRBV19	.	TGTGCCAGTAGTATCGAGGGGAAGAGGGGTGAAAAACTGTTTTTT	CASSIEGKRGEKLFF
.	TRBJ2-1	TRBV30	.	TGTGCCTGGAGCACATCACAGAATGAGCAGTTCTTC	CAWSTSQNEQFF
.	TRBJ2-1	TRBV18	TRBD2	TGTGCCAGCTCACCACCCGGACTAGCGGGTTCCTACAATGAGCAGTTCTTC	CASSPPGLAGSYNEQFF
.	TRBJ2-3	TRBV7-2	.	TGTGCCAGCAGCCCGACCGAGAGCACAGATACGCAGTATTTT	CASSPTESTDTQYF
.	TRBJ2-3	TRBV6-1	.	TGTGCCAGCAGTGAAGTGGCCACAGATACGCAGTATTTT	CASSEVATDTQYF
.	TRBJ2-2	TRBV11-3	.	TGTGCCAGCAGCCCCGCTTTGACCGGGGAGCTGTTTTTT	CASSPALTGELFF
.	TRBJ1-3	TRBV11-3	.	TGTGCCAGCAGCAAGGGACATCCAACTGGAAACACCATATATTTT	CASSKGHPTGNTIYF
.	TRBJ2-1	TRBV6-1	.	TGTGCCAGCAGTGATAGTTGGGGGGCCTACAATGAGCAGTTCTTC	CASSDSWGAYNEQFF
.	TRBJ1-2	TRBV19	TRBD1	TGTGCCAGTAGTATAGAGAGGGACAGGGCGACGGGCTACACCTTC	CASSIERDRATGYTF
once	TRBJ1-6	TRBV6-6	.	TGTGCCAGCAGTTACTCTATCTCAGGGGAAAATTCACCCCTCCACTTT	CASSYSISGENSPLHF
few	TRBJ2-5	TRBV15	.	TGTGCCACCAGCAGAGATCGAGGAGGAGAGACCCAGTACTTC	CATSRDRGGETQYF
.	TRBJ1-1	TRBV29-1	TRBD1	TGCAGCGTTGACAGGGGGCTCACTGAAGCTTTCTTT	CSVDRGLTEAFF
.	TRBJ1-1	TRBV12-3/TRBV12-4	.	TGTGCCAGCAGCACTCTTTATACTGAAGCTTTCTTT	CASSTLYTEAFF
.	TRBJ1-2	TRBV6-6	TRBD1	TGTGCCAGCAGTTCAAGCATACAGGGGTTGTGCACCTTC	CASSSSIQGLCTF
.	TRBJ1-1	TRBV29-1	TRBD1	TGCAGCGTCCCCGGACAGGGATTTACTGAAGCTTTCTTT	CSVPGQGFTEAFF
.	TRBJ1-6	TRBV10-3	TRBD1	TGTGCCATCAGGCCGGGACAGGGTTTTAATTCACCCCTCCACTTT	CAIRPGQGFNSPLHF
.	TRBJ1-5	TRBV20-1	.	TGCAGTGCTAGTAGGGGGGGTAATCAGCCCCAGCATTTT	CSASRGGNQPQHF
few	TRBJ2-3	TRBV6-5	.	TGTGCCAGCAGTTACTCGGAGGGAGGAACAGATACGCAGTATTTT	CASSYSEGGTDTQYF
.	TRBJ2-2	TRBV19	.	TGTGCCAGTAGGGGCAGCGGTAACACCGGGGAGCTGTTTTTT	CASRGSGNTGELFF
.	TRBJ1-3	TRBV18	TRBD1	TGTGCCAGCTCAGGCCAGGGGGTCGGAAACACCATATATTTT	CASSGQGVGNTIYF
.	TRBJ1-1	TRBV19	.	TGTGCCAGTAGACGGGGCCCCCTCACGACTGAAGCTTTCTTT	CASRRGPLTTEAFF
.	TRBJ2-3	TRBV5-4	.	TGTGCCAGCAGCTTGGCCGGAACACTTGGCTCAGATACGCAGTATTTT	CASSLAGTLGSDTQYF
.	TRBJ1-1	TRBV12-5	.	TGTGCTAGTGGTTTGTCCGGAAACACTGAAGCTTTCTTT	CASGLSGNTEAFF
.	TRBJ1-2	TRBV19	.	TGTGCCAGTAGTCCTCCATTCGAAGTACTTAATAACTATGGCTACACCTTC	CASSPPFEVLNNYGYTF
once	TRBJ1-2	TRBV3-1/TRBV3-2	.	TGTGCCAGCAGCCGTGCAGGGGACGGAGGCTACACCTTC	CASSRAGDGGYTF
.	TRBJ2-1	TRBV5-1	.	TGCGCCAGCAGCGCCTCTGGGACGTCGTGGAATCCGGGATACAATGAGCAGTTCTTC	CASSASGTSWNPGYNEQFF
.	TRBJ1-2	TRBV27	.	TGTGCCAGCGGGGCCCCGGGGAGGGGGAACTATGGCTACACCTTC	CASGAPGRGNYGYTF
.	TRBJ2-5	TRBV11-3	TRBD2	TGTGCCAGCAGCTTAGGTGGGACTAGCGGGGGGACCCAAGAGACCCAGTACTTC	CASSLGGTSGGTQETQYF
.	TRBJ1-1	TRBV2	.	TGTGCCAGGGCCCGAGAAGTGAACACTGAAGCTTTCTTT	CARAREVNTEAFF
.	TRBJ1-1	TRBV2	.	TGTGCCAGCAGTGAATGGGAGGGACGAGCAACTGAAGCTTTCTTT	CASSEWEGRATEAFF